This T cell receptor (beta chain) was sequenced in a study of human T cells and chemical hapten exposure. Study in general: Donors were sensitized with 2% DPC on the upper inner arm.

What the library attached to individual cDNA molecules were unique molecular identifiers. TCRdb re-called the RACE reads through MiXCR, storing one row per CDR3 protein. Here the sample spans tens of thousands of distinct CDR3 sequences, approximately 9.9% being singletons. Germline-derived CDR1 and CDR2 are DFQATT and SNEGSKA (reference sequence). The CDR3 sequence is 13 residues long. The V end lost 3 bases, the J end lost 4 bases, and 10 bases lay between the germline ends. The sample's time point: patch test 2, 6 weeks after DPC sensitization. Treatment given: therapeutic diphenylcyclopropenone sensitization with weekly scalp DPC. Study observations and caveats: Alopecia was present in the donors, so their immune response may differ from healthy people's.

Many counts were recorded for this clonotype. Its antigen is not identified. The TCR originated in a man aged 40-50 years with alopecia areata. Some clones in this sample may be carry-over from other donors' samples. The chain is built from TRBV20-1 and TRBJ1-5; no definite D call. Sequencing used whole blood, obtained in connection with sensitization to the hapten diphenylcyclopropenone (DPC). CDR3 region: CSASPDGNQPQHF. The CDR3 nucleotides read TGCAGTGCTAGCCCCGACGGGAATCAGCCCCAGCATTTT.